This passage covers 27 T cell receptor beta chains from one sample sequenced in a study of cytomegalovirus exposure and HLA in healthy donors (dated by TCRdb to about 2017). Libraries were constructed by the immunoSEQ multiplex PCR assay. A mixture of 60 forward primers for TCR Vbeta segments and 13 reverse primers for TCR Jbeta segments was used in the multiplex PCR. TCRdb carries this immuneACCESS record with in-frame sequences only. Its versions omit some clonotypes, under half of them owing to an unresolved V gene in the studies checked, with the rest unexplained. For this sample the table gives 100,000 to 150,000 clones, of which 76% were detected only once. The ten largest account for less than 2% of the sample. Sequences were obtained from PBMCs. Every receptor here comes from a man aged 50 to 60 in good health and CMV-seronegative.

The CDR3 DNA is TGCGCCAGCAGCTTGGGCTCTACAGGTATAGCTAGCACAGATACGCAGTATTTT. It is translated as CASSLGSTGIASTDTQYF. The chain uses TRBV5-1 and TRBJ2-3, with a weak D call TRBD1 (5 bases). Germline V CDR1 and CDR2: SGHRS, YFSETQ. The CDR3 is 18 residues long. V lost 0 bases, J lost 0 bases, and 17 bases lay in between.

The chain carries TRBV5-1 and TRBJ2-3; 14 nucleotides agree with TRBD2. The junction had 3 bases not matched to a gene; V was cut back by 7 bases and J by 5 bases. The CDR3 extends over 14 amino acids. Per germline, CDR1 SGHRS and CDR2 YFSETQ. CDR3 sequence: CASAGTSGGDTQYF. CDR3 coding DNA: TGCGCCAGCGCCGGGACTAGCGGGGGAGATACGCAGTATTTT.

This clone was recorded only once. The rearrangement joins TRBV5-6 to TRBJ1-2; TRBD1 matches 8 bases. Trimming took 3 bases from V and 4 from J; bases not matched to a gene: 5. Germline-derived CDR1 and CDR2 are SGHDT and YYEEEE. The CDR3 has 14 residues. The CDR3 here is CASSYRGLGYGYTF. Written as DNA, the CDR3 is TGTGCCAGCAGCTACAGGGGGTTGGGCTATGGCTACACCTTC. Looking up the rest from reference TRBV5-6 and TRBJ1-2 gives the full variable domain: DAGVTQSPTHLIKTRGQQVTLRCSPKSGHDTVSWYQQALGQGPQFIFQYYEEEERQRGNFPDRFSGHQFPNYSSELNVNALLLGDSALYLCASSYRGLGYGYTFGSGTRLTVV.

This CDR3 is CASSRGGGKKDQPQHF. The CDR3 nucleotides are TGTGCCAGCAGCCGAGGGGGGGGCAAGAAGGATCAGCCCCAGCATTTT. The chain combines TRBV5-4 with TRBJ1-5, with D possibly being TRBD1 (6 bases). V shed 4 bases and J shed 5 bases, with 19 bases lying between them. Germline V gene sequence: CDR1 SGHNT, CDR2 YYREEE (reference sequence). The CDR3 has 16 amino acids.

The sample holds a few counts of this clone. The gene calls are TRBV2 and TRBJ1-4; possible D gene TRBD1, 6 bases. From germline, CDR1 is SNHLY and CDR2 FYNNEI. V was cut by 8 bases and J by 0 bases, with 13 bases left in between. This CDR3 has 15 residues. The CDR3 loop is CASGRGHATNEKLFF. The CDR3 DNA is TGTGCCAGCGGGAGGGGACACGCAACTAATGAAAAACTGTTTTTT.

The V gene is TRBV7-8, the J gene TRBJ1-2, with 10 bases matching TRBD1. After removal of 2 bases from V and 5 bases from J, the junction contained 8 bases not matched to a gene. CDR1 is SGHVS and CDR2 is FQNEAQ in the germline V gene. This CDR3 comprises 16 residues. The CDR3: CASSLTDWTGGYGYTF. The CDR3 nucleotides read TGTGCCAGCAGCTTAACTGACTGGACAGGGGGGTATGGCTACACCTTC. The variable domain in full, completed from reference TRBV7-8 and TRBJ1-2, reads GAGVSQSPRYKVAKRGQDVALRCDPISGHVSLFWYQQALGQGPEFLTYFQNEAQLDKSGLPSDRFFAERPEGSVSTLKIQRTQQEDSAVYLCASSLTDWTGGYGYTFGSGTRLTVV.

The chain employs TRBV9 and TRBJ1-1; 7 nucleotides align to TRBD1. Looked up from germline, CDR1 is SGDLS and CDR2 is YYNGEE. Germline trimming cut 3 bases from V and 1 base from J; bases unmatched to any gene: 6. The CDR3 has 15 residues. The CDR3 region is CASSEVRGWNTEAFF. Written as DNA, the CDR3 is TGTGCCAGCAGCGAAGTCAGGGGGTGGAACACTGAAGCTTTCTTT. The full variable domain, its missing parts supplied by reference TRBV9 and TRBJ1-1, is DSGVTQTPKHLITATGQRVTLRCSPRSGDLSVYWYQQSLDQGLQFLIQYYNGEERAKGNILERFSAQQFPDLHSELNLSSLELGDSALYFCASSEVRGWNTEAFFGQGTRLTVV.

This chain connects TRBV7-2 to TRBJ2-3; tentatively, D is TRBD2 (6 bases). This CDR3 is 14 amino acids long. Trimming took off 2 bases at V and 12 bases at J, with 18 bases between the two ends. Germline assignment: CDR1 SGHTA and CDR2 FQGNSA. CDR3 in amino acids: CASSLPGGATSQYF. CDR3 bases: TGTGCCAGCAGCTTACCTGGAGGGGCCACTTCCCAGTATTTT.

This sequence joins TRBV10-3 and TRBJ2-2; 8 positions match TRBD2. Germline assignment: CDR1 ENHRY and CDR2 SYGVKD. V gave up 3 bases and J gave up 2 bases; unmatched junction bases: 2. CDR3 length: 15 residues. CDR3 region: CAISETSGNTGELFF. CDR3 DNA: TGTGCCATCAGTGAAACTAGCGGTAACACCGGGGAGCTGTTTTTT.

This chain connects TRBV9 to TRBJ1-3; TRBD1 matches at 8 bases. CDR1 is SGDLS, CDR2 YYNGEE, per germline. The CDR3 totals 16 residues. V lost 2 bases to trimming and J lost 0 bases; unmatched junction nucleotides: 4. The CDR3 protein is CASSVTGDHSGNTIYF. Written as DNA, the CDR3 is TGTGCCAGCAGCGTGACAGGGGACCACTCTGGAAACACCATATATTTT.

This clone was seen a few times. V is TRBV5-4 and J is TRBJ2-5, with D possibly TRBD2 on 6 matching bases. Germline values: CDR1 SGHNT, CDR2 YYREEE (reference sequence). This CDR3 region has 16 residues. Trimming pared 5 bases from V and 4 bases from J, leaving 21 bases between. This CDR3 reads CASSPYGGRVRETQYF. CDR3 coding DNA: TGTGCCAGCAGTCCTTACGGGGGAAGGGTGCGAGAGACCCAGTACTTC. The variable domain in full, with the rest retrieved from reference TRBV5-4 and TRBJ2-5, is ETGVTQSPTHLIKTRGQQVTLRCSSQSGHNTVSWYQQALGQGPQFIFQYYREEENGRGNFPPRFSGLQFPNYSSELNVNALELDDSALYLCASSPYGGRVRETQYFGPGTRLLVL.

The chain couples TRBV7-2 to TRBJ2-7, with 9 bases identical to TRBD2. With V trimmed by 4 bases and J by 3 bases, 7 bases remained unmatched. Germline V lookup: CDR1 SGHTA, CDR2 FQGNSA. CDR3 length: 15 amino acids. CDR3 bases: TGTGCCAGCAGCTCGCGGGGGGGCCCGGTCTACGAGCAGTACTTC. Its protein product is CASSSRGGPVYEQYF.

The chain combines TRBV19 with TRBJ1-2; 11 bases align to TRBD1. The CDR3 is made up of 17 amino acids. The trim removed 5 bases at V and 9 bases at J, leaving 17 bases unmatched. CDR1 is LNHDA and CDR2 is SQIVND in the germline V gene (reference sequence). Written as DNA, the CDR3 is TGTGCCAGTAGTTCACTGCTCGGACAGGGGGCGAAAGCTAGCTACACCTTC. It translates to CASSSLLGQGAKASYTF.

The count of this clone is one. V gene TRBV4-1 combines with J gene TRBJ1-5; 7 bases are shared with TRBD1. After removal of 1 base from V and 4 bases from J, the junction contained 4 bases not matched to a gene. The germline CDR1 and CDR2 sequences are MGHRA and YSYEKL. The CDR3 totals 15 residues. The CDR3 DNA is TGCGCCAGCAGCCAAGGTAGGGGGCAAAATCAGCCCCAGCATTTT. Amino acids: CASSQGRGQNQPQHF.

This chain joins TRBV10-2 and TRBJ1-2, with D tentatively TRBD1 (6 bases). V gave up 0 bases and J gave up 7 bases, with 15 bases separating them. The CDR3 spans 15 residues. Germline CDR1 and CDR2: WSHSY and SAAADI. As DNA, the CDR3 is TGCGCCAGCAGTGAGTCCAGCAGGGGCGTTCTTGGCTACACCTTC. It yields the protein CASSESSRGVLGYTF.

The gene calls are TRBV5-4 and TRBJ2-5; possible D gene TRBD1, 6 bases. There are 14 residues in the CDR3. The V end lost 3 bases, the J end lost 3 bases, and 12 bases lay between the germline ends. Germline assignment: CDR1 SGHNT and CDR2 YYREEE (reference sequence). The CDR3 is CASSSTGIEETQYF. The DNA of the CDR3 is TGTGCCAGCAGCTCTACAGGGATTGAAGAGACCCAGTACTTC.

On this clone: Other DNA sequences in this sample translate to the same CDR3. This sequence joins TRBV11-2 and TRBJ2-5; no clear D. V lost 5 bases to trimming and J lost 4 bases, with 5 bases between them. The CDR3 has 11 amino acids. Germline-derived CDR1 and CDR2 are SGHAT and FQNNGV. CDR3 residues: CASSRGETQYF. In DNA, the CDR3 is TGTGCCAGCAGCCGCGGAGAGACCCAGTACTTC.

The genes are TRBV15 and TRBJ1-2; tentatively, D is TRBD1 (5 bases). Trimming pared 4 bases from V and 5 bases from J, leaving 20 bases between. The length of the CDR3 is 16 residues. Germline-derived CDR1 and CDR2 are LNHNV and YYDKDF (reference sequence). The CDR3 bases are TGTGCCACCAGCATGCGATTGGGGCAGGGAAGTTATGGCTACACCTTC. This translates into CATSMRLGQGSYGYTF.

The chain has TRBV10-3 and TRBJ2-5; 9 nucleotides align to TRBD1. CDR3 size: 13 residues. Trimming removed 6 bases from V and 2 bases from J; junction bases left unmatched: 1. CDR1 is ENHRY, CDR2 SYGVKD, per germline. CDR3: CAISGTGQETQYF. CDR3 nucleotides: TGTGCCATCAGCGGGACAGGGCAAGAGACCCAGTACTTC.

The rearrangement uses TRBV5-1 and TRBJ2-3, with unresolved D. CDR3 length: 14 residues. V was pared by 4 bases and J by 2 bases, with 11 bases between. Per germline, CDR1 SGHRS and CDR2 YFSETQ. The DNA for the CDR3 is TGCGCCAGCAGCGGCCGGGTGTTCACAGATACGCAGTATTTT. It specifies CASSGRVFTDTQYF.

This chain joins TRBV2 and TRBJ1-6, with no clear D. The CDR3 totals 15 residues. V lost 6 bases to trimming and J lost 0 bases, with 9 bases between them. Per the germline V gene, CDR1 is SNHLY and CDR2 is FYNNEI. The DNA of the CDR3 is TGTGCCAGCAGCCTCCTGAGCTCCTATAATTCACCCCTCCACTTT. Its translation is CASSLLSSYNSPLHF.

The chain recombines TRBV19 with TRBJ2-3, with a tentative D call TRBD1 (5 bases). The germline V and J ends were trimmed by 5 bases and 0 bases, with 12 bases remaining between them. The CDR3 runs 15 residues. Germline CDR1 and CDR2: LNHDA and SQIVND (reference sequence). The DNA for the CDR3 is TGTGCCAGTAGTCCACGGACATCGAGCACAGATACGCAGTATTTT. It translates to CASSPRTSSTDTQYF.

The rearrangement joins TRBV6-5 to TRBJ2-3, with 10 bases that match TRBD1. The V and J ends lost 11 bases and 8 bases, in that order; junction bases with no gene match: 7. Germline CDR1 MNHEY, CDR2 SVGAGI. The CDR3 totals 12 residues. The CDR3 sequence is CASGQGSVTQYF. The CDR3 nucleotides read TGTGCCTCGGGACAGGGGTCAGTTACGCAGTATTTT.

The chain is built from TRBV6-5 and TRBJ1-4, with 9 bases aligning to TRBD1. The ends lost 4 bases at V and 8 bases at J; junction bases unmatched: 5. Per germline, CDR1 MNHEY and CDR2 SVGAGI. The CDR3 runs 14 residues. The CDR3 loop reads CASSSGTGSEKLFF. The CDR3 nucleotides read TGTGCCAGCAGTTCCGGGACAGGGTCGGAAAAACTGTTTTTT.

The chain joins TRBV5-4 to TRBJ2-5; D is undetermined. Germline-derived CDR1 and CDR2 are SGHNT and YYREEE (reference sequence). The CDR3 has 11 residues. V lost 4 bases, J lost 5 bases, and 6 bases lay in between. Here the CDR3 DNA reads TGTGCCAGCAGCCATCGGGAGACCCAGTACTTC. Translation gives CASSHRETQYF.

V is TRBV7-2 and J is TRBJ1-6; D not certain. The CDR3 extends over 17 amino acids. Per germline, CDR1 SGHTA and CDR2 FQGNSA. With 2 bases removed from V and 8 bases from J, the gap between germline ends came to 19 bases. CDR3 protein: CASSLFERTADHSPLHF. In DNA, the CDR3 is TGTGCCAGCAGCTTATTCGAGCGGACTGCGGACCATTCACCCCTCCACTTT.

The chain combines TRBV29-1 with TRBJ2-7; the D gene is possibly TRBD2 (6 bases). CDR3 length equals 12 residues. The V and J ends lost 4 bases and 3 bases respectively, with 10 bases between them. Per germline, CDR1 SQVTM and CDR2 ANQGSEA. The CDR3 sequence: CSVAEGYYEQYF. The CDR3 region has the DNA TGCAGCGTTGCGGAGGGATACTACGAGCAGTACTTC.